This TCR beta chain stems from a study of T cell responses to AZD1222 COVID-19 vaccine. Study background: Second-dose intervals of approximately 4 or approximately 12 weeks were pooled.

The count of this clone is one. Method: immunoSEQ multiplex PCR; TCRdb's copy keeps in-frame clones and lacks some. This sample yields approximately 150,000 clones, of which about 93% are seen a single time; more than 4.5% belongs to the top ten. The material sequenced was peripheral blood, taken on day 0 of AZD1222 vaccination. This TCR derives from an adult in good health.

Here the CDR3 DNA reads TGTGCCAGCCAGAGAAGGGATGAAGCTTTCTTT. It encodes CASQRRDEAFF. The chain has TRBV28 and TRBJ1-1; D is unresolved. Germline V CDR1 and CDR2: MDHEN, SYDVKM. V shed 8 bases and J shed 7 bases, with 11 bases lying between them. This CDR3 contains 11 residues.